The 11 T cell receptor beta chains listed next were all sequenced from one sample in a study of early T cells in non-severe SARS-CoV-2 infection. TCRdb fed the 5' RACE reads into MiXCR, producing one record per CDR3 protein. Of 75,000 to 100,000 distinct CDR3 sequences listed, roughly 15% are singletons. The material sequenced was whole blood. The receptors here all came from an adult who was a healthcare worker with PCR-confirmed SARS-CoV-2 infection or an uninfected control (not recorded which).

This clonotype has just a few counts. This sequence joins TRBV18 and TRBJ1-2; no clear D. The V gene lost 2 bases and the J gene lost 1 base, with 8 bases spanning the gap. The CDR3 runs 14 residues. CDR1 KGHSH and CDR2 LQKENI come from the germline V gene. The CDR3 loop is CASSPNGDNYGYTF. CDR3 coding DNA: TGTGCCAGCTCACCAAACGGAGATAACTATGGCTACACCTTC.

The J gene is TRBJ2-7, the V gene TRBV6-2 or TRBV6-3; D may be TRBD1 (6 bases). Per the germline V gene, CDR1 is MNHEY and CDR2 is SVGEGT. The V gene lost 2 bases and the J gene lost 1 base, with 9 bases spanning the gap. CDR3 size: 14 residues. This chain's CDR3 is CASSYDRNSYEQYF. In DNA form, the CDR3 reads TGTGCCAGCAGTTACGACAGGAATTCCTACGAGCAGTACTTC.

The chain joins TRBV15 to TRBJ1-1; D gene unclear. The CDR3 extends over 16 amino acids. In germline, CDR1 is LNHNV, CDR2 YYDKDF (reference sequence). V lost 1 base and J lost 3, with 15 bases in between. CDR3 sequence: CATSRGLEGRYTEAFF. DNA of the CDR3: TGTGCCACCAGCAGAGGACTCGAGGGAAGATACACTGAAGCTTTCTTT. The whole variable domain, filled in from reference TRBV15 and TRBJ1-1, reads DAMVIQNPRYQVTQFGKPVTLSCSQTLNHNVMYWYQQKSSQAPKLLFHYYDKDFNNEADTPDNFQSRRPNTSFCFLDIRSPGLGDTAMYLCATSRGLEGRYTEAFFGQGTRLTVV.

In its sample, this clonotype was seen a few times. The rearrangement joins TRBV10-3 to TRBJ2-7; D perhaps matches TRBD2 (7 bases). This CDR3 has 17 residues. In germline, CDR1 is ENHRY, CDR2 SYGVKD. V was cut by 0 bases and J by 5 bases, with 20 bases left in between. The CDR3 sequence is CAISESRGIRTADEQYF. The CDR3 DNA reads TGTGCCATCAGTGAGTCGCGGGGGATTAGGACAGCAGACGAGCAGTACTTC.

The chain uses TRBV12-3 or TRBV12-4 and TRBJ2-1, with TRBD2 matching over 11 bases. This CDR3 is 15 amino acids long. J lost 2 bases, V lost 3 bases, and 0 bases had no gene match. The CDR3 nucleotides read TGTGCCAGCAGTTTGGGACTAGCGGCCTACAATGAGCAGTTCTTC. This encodes CASSLGLAAYNEQFF.

The J gene is TRBJ1-4, the V gene TRBV2, with unresolved D. In germline, CDR1 is SNHLY, CDR2 FYNNEI. V lost 2 bases and J lost 5, with 9 bases in between. This CDR3 region has 14 residues. The CDR3 DNA reads as TGTGCCAGCAGTGAACGCATGGTGAATGAAAAACTGTTTTTT. Translated, it gives CASSERMVNEKLFF.

This rearrangement joins TRBV6-2 or TRBV6-3 to TRBJ1-5; TRBD1 aligns across 8 bases. The CDR3 extends over 14 amino acids. Trimming cost V 5 bases and J 6 bases; bases outside gene matches: 6. Looked up from germline, CDR1 is MNHEY and CDR2 is SVGEGT. The CDR3 nucleotides read TGTGCCAGCAGTACACAGGGGGGCGTTCAGCCCCAGCATTTT. It yields the protein CASSTQGGVQPQHF.

The rearrangement uses TRBV2 and TRBJ2-7, with D perhaps matching TRBD1 or TRBD2 (6 bases each). The CDR3 has 12 residues. V was trimmed by 6 bases and J by 5 bases, leaving 11 bases between them. Germline V CDR1 and CDR2: SNHLY, FYNNEI. The CDR3 loop reads CASRRDNNEQYF. Here the CDR3 DNA reads TGTGCCAGCAGGCGGGACAACAACGAGCAGTACTTC.

The table lists this clonotype with many counts. This sequence joins TRBV6-2 or TRBV6-3 and TRBJ2-1; no clear D. CDR1 MNHEY and CDR2 SVGEGT come from the germline V gene. V lost 0 bases to trimming and J lost 0 bases, with 9 bases between them. The CDR3 has 16 residues. In nucleotides, the CDR3 is TGTGCCAGCAGTTACTCGATGGCAGGCTCCTACAATGAGCAGTTCTTC. This encodes CASSYSMAGSYNEQFF.

The rearrangement uses TRBV6-2 or TRBV6-3 and TRBJ2-1; TRBD1 might be the D (5 bases). CDR3 length: 12 residues. Between the trimmed V and J ends, which lost 5 bases and 10 bases, there was a span of 12 bases. Germline V gives CDR1 MNHEY, CDR2 SVGEGT. The CDR3 sequence: CASSKGIYEQFF. CDR3 coding DNA: TGTGCCAGCAGTAAGGGGATATACGAGCAGTTCTTC.

This rearrangement joins TRBV10-3 to TRBJ2-3, with no clear D. The CDR3 has 13 amino acids. V was pared by 3 bases and J by 2 bases, with 6 bases between. Germline lookup yields CDR1 ENHRY and CDR2 SYGVKD. The CDR3 sequence: CAISDPITDTQYF. The CDR3 coding sequence is TGTGCCATCAGTGATCCAATCACAGATACGCAGTATTTT.